This T cell receptor (beta chain) was observed in a study of blood T cell repertoires in COVID-19. As for the study in general: T cells, B-cell-depleted T cells, or PBMCs supplied cDNA or gDNA.

Authors' analysis steps: Estimation of nucleated cell counts relied on the amplification of reference gene primers. Produced via immunoSEQ multiplex PCR; TCRdb's table is partial and in-frame only. V and J calls and clone size are as listed in that table; D and trimming were resolved from the DNA. The table lists approximately 530,000 clones, approximately 91% of them singletons, with roughly 8% in the top ten. The CDR3 consists of 15 residues. The J segment lost 8 bases and the V segment lost 4 bases, leaving 6 bases of the junction unmatched. Germline V lookup: CDR1 SEHNR, CDR2 FQNEAQ (reference sequence).

The gene calls are TRBV7-9 and TRBJ2-1; the match to TRBD2 covers 12 bases. The source material was peripheral blood. The sequence derives from a woman aged 45-60 years with COVID-19, enrolled during active disease. The CDR3, as DNA: TGTGCCAGCAGCTCCCGGACTAGCGGGGTCGATGAGCAGTTCTTC. Translating gives CASSSRTSGVDEQFF.